The clone carrying this T cell receptor beta chain was seen more than once but under ten times. Its antigen is currently unknown. The sample comes from a study of CD8 T cells in ankylosing spondylitis. General study results and limits: As for the disease-linked clones, they showed a CD8+ phenotype and occurred at relatively low frequencies in peripheral blood. One TCR beta motif, made up of eight or nine highly homologous variants, appeared characteristic of ankylosing spondylitis blood. The study looked at matched synovial fluid samples from ankylosing spondylitis patients. Disease-linked clones were reported to be significantly enriched there.

Libraries of TCR beta came from quantitative 5'-RACE with molecular barcodes. TCRdb called the 5' RACE reads again in MiXCR, with one record for every CDR3 protein. The sample lists about 250,000 distinct CDR3 sequences; approximately 24% were seen once. Trimming took 5 bases from V and 7 from J, leaving 14 bases between them. The CDR3 has 13 amino acids. Looked up from germline, CDR1 is SGHAT and CDR2 is FQNNGV. The receptor comes from a male donor with ankylosing spondylitis or in good health (not recorded which). This chain joins TRBV11-2 and TRBJ1-2; no clear D gene. The sample comprised blood, either unsorted or a sorted T cell fraction (not recorded which). CDR3 protein: CASSLASGAGYTF. The CDR3 DNA follows: TGTGCCAGCAGCCTGGCGTCGGGCGCTGGCTACACCTTC.